A single sample gave rise to the 19 T cell receptor beta chains below, sequenced in a study of shared clonotypes between healthy human individuals. TCRdb's table, derived via immunoSEQ multiplex PCR, lists solely in-frame clones and lacks some. The data contain 2 million to 2.5 million clones, roughly 93% of them singletons. The sequencing input was naive CD4+ T cells from PBMCs. The subset here: CD45RA+ positively selected. These receptors were obtained from a man aged 18 to 29 in good health. Some clones in this sample may be carry-over from other donors' samples.

V gene TRBV27 combines with J gene TRBJ2-1; 8 nucleotides match TRBD2. Germline trimming cut 8 bases from V and 7 bases from J; bases unmatched to any gene: 13. This CDR3 region has 15 residues. Per the germline V gene, CDR1 is MNHEY and CDR2 is SMNVEV (reference sequence). The CDR3 DNA follows: TGTGCCAGCTCCGACTGGGGGCCGGGGGGGAATGAGCAGTTCTTC. This sequence encodes CASSDWGPGGNEQFF.

The chain has TRBV6-4 and TRBJ2-3, with 10 nucleotides matching TRBD2. This CDR3 has 16 residues. Losses at the gene ends were 5 bases for V and 2 bases for J; bases not matched to a gene: 7. The germline CDR1 and CDR2 sequences are MRHNA and SNTAGT. The CDR3 DNA is TGTGCCAGCAGTCGTAGCGGGGGGACCATCACAGATACGCAGTATTTT. Translation: CASSRSGGTITDTQYF.

This chain connects TRBV27 to TRBJ2-7; maybe TRBD1 (6 bases). Germline V lookup: CDR1 MNHEY, CDR2 SMNVEV (reference sequence). V lost 8 bases and J lost 0, with 14 bases in between. The CDR3 has 14 amino acids. CDR3 DNA: TGTGCCAGCCTCCCCGGACAGATCTCCTACGAGCAGTACTTC. This translates into CASLPGQISYEQYF.

CDR3 amino acids: CAWSVNRGGNYGYTF. CDR3 DNA sequence: TGTGCCTGGAGTGTTAATAGGGGGGGGAACTATGGCTACACCTTC. The gene calls are TRBV30 and TRBJ1-2, with D perhaps TRBD1 (6 bases). With 0 bases removed from V and 2 bases from J, the gap between germline ends came to 13 bases. Germline loops: CDR1 GTSNPN, CDR2 SVGIG (reference sequence). This CDR3 comprises 15 residues. Full variable domain (missing parts from reference TRBV30 and TRBJ1-2): SQTIHQWPATLVQPVGSPLSLECTVEGTSNPNLYWYRQAAGRGLQLLFYSVGIGQISSEVPQNLSASRPQDRQFILSSKKLLLSDSGFYLCAWSVNRGGNYGYTFGSGTRLTVV.

V usage is TRBV13 and J usage is TRBJ1-2; TRBD1 might be the D (6 bases). With 2 bases removed from V and 6 bases from J, the gap between germline ends came to 10 bases. The CDR3 is made up of 13 amino acids. CDR1 and CDR2 (germline): PRHDT, FYEKMQ (reference sequence). The CDR3 DNA follows: TGTGCCAGCAGCTTACCCGGGGGCAATGGCTACACCTTC. Protein sequence: CASSLPGGNGYTF.

This clone was detected only once. The chain uses TRBV7-2 and TRBJ2-1, with no clear D. CDR3 length: 14 residues. Germline V CDR1 and CDR2: SGHTA, FQGNSA. V shed 5 bases and J shed 1 base, with 9 bases lying between them. The CDR3 sequence: CASSPPASYNEQFF. The CDR3 DNA reads TGTGCCAGCAGCCCCCCGGCTTCCTACAATGAGCAGTTCTTC.

The chain employs TRBV2 and TRBJ2-3, with 10 bases fitting TRBD1. V gave up 10 bases and J gave up 6 bases; unmatched junction bases: 10. Germline CDR1 and CDR2: SNHLY and FYNNEI. The CDR3 has 14 residues. This chain's CDR3 is CATGPGQGLDTQYF. DNA of the CDR3: TGTGCCACCGGCCCGGGACAGGGGCTGGATACGCAGTATTTT. Full variable domain (rest looked up from reference TRBV2 and TRBJ2-3): EPEVTQTPSHQVTQMGQEVILRCVPISNHLYFYWYRQILGQKVEFLVSFYNNEISEKSEIFDDQFSVERPDGSNFTLKIRSTKLEDSAMYFCATGPGQGLDTQYFGPGTRLTVL.

This clone was found once. The chain has TRBV28 and TRBJ1-4; 8 nucleotides match TRBD1. Germline lookup yields CDR1 MDHEN and CDR2 SYDVKM. This CDR3 region has 13 residues. The V segment lost 7 bases and the J segment 7 bases; nucleotides outside the gene matches: 5. CDR3 sequence reads: CASIRGPGEKLFF. Here the CDR3 DNA reads TGTGCCAGCATCAGGGGGCCCGGTGAAAAACTGTTTTTT. The variable domain in full, completed from reference TRBV28 and TRBJ1-4, reads DVKVTQSSRYLVKRTGEKVFLECVQDMDHENMFWYRQDPGLGLRLIYFSYDVKMKEKGDIPEGYSVSREKKERFSLILESASTNQTSMYLCASIRGPGEKLFFGSGTQLSVL.

The chain couples TRBV5-4 to TRBJ2-3, with 8 bases matching TRBD2. The CDR3 is 14 residues long. The germline CDR1 and CDR2 sequences are SGHNT and YYREEE (reference sequence). V was pared by 2 bases and J by 6 bases, with 5 bases of the junction left unmatched. The CDR3 region is CASSFYGRVDTQYF. CDR3 coding DNA: TGTGCCAGCAGCTTCTACGGGAGGGTGGATACGCAGTATTTT.

The chain joins TRBV18 to TRBJ2-2; 10 nucleotides match TRBD2. There are 15 residues in the CDR3. The junction had 2 bases not matched to a gene; V was cut back by 3 bases and J by 4 bases. The germline gives CDR1 KGHSH, CDR2 LQKENI. DNA of the CDR3: TGTGCCAGCTCACCCTGGACTAGCGGCACCGGGGAGCTGTTTTTT. This gives the protein CASSPWTSGTGELFF.

This rearrangement joins TRBV6-1 to TRBJ2-3; 7 bases map to TRBD2. J lost 6 bases, V lost 3 bases, and 9 bases had no gene match. CDR3 length: 15 residues. Germline CDR1 is MNHNS and CDR2 is SASEGT. The CDR3 DNA reads as TGTGCCAGCAGTGACGTAGGGAGGGATGGCGATACGCAGTATTTT. Its protein product is CASSDVGRDGDTQYF.

This clone was observed a single time. The chain has TRBV28 and TRBJ2-3, with D maybe TRBD2 (7 bases). CDR1 and CDR2 from the germline V gene are MDHEN and SYDVKM. The CDR3 has 17 amino acids. The germline V and J ends were trimmed by 8 bases and 1 base, with 22 bases remaining between them. CDR3 loop: CASERAGARIGTDTQYF. For the CDR3, the DNA is TGTGCCAGCGAACGCGCGGGGGCCCGTATAGGCACAGATACGCAGTATTTT.

The V gene is TRBV7-3, the J gene TRBJ2-6; a possible D gene is TRBD2 (5 bases). Per germline, CDR1 SGHTA and CDR2 FQGTGA. The V end was cut by 1 base, the J end by 0 bases, with 13 bases between. The CDR3 sequence is 18 residues long. CDR3 protein: CASSLKPGGSSGANVLTF. The CDR3 DNA sequence: TGTGCCAGCAGCTTAAAGCCCGGAGGAAGCTCTGGGGCCAACGTCCTGACTTTC.

The J gene is TRBJ2-7, the V gene TRBV19, with a possible D match to TRBD1 (5 bases). V was pared by 4 bases and J by 2 bases, with 9 bases between. The CDR3 runs 13 residues. The germline CDR1 and CDR2 sequences are LNHDA and SQIVND (reference sequence). The CDR3, as DNA: TGTGCCAGTAGTAGACAGTCCGCCTACGAGCAGTACTTC. It specifies CASSRQSAYEQYF.

This chain connects TRBV4-3 to TRBJ2-1; 11 nucleotides agree with TRBD2. This CDR3 comprises 20 residues. Losses at the gene ends were 1 base for V and 7 bases for J; bases not matched to a gene: 18. The germline gives CDR1 LGHNA, CDR2 YSLEER. Here the CDR3 reads CASSQVISGSGRAGANEQFF. The CDR3 region has the DNA TGCGCCAGCAGCCAAGTAATCAGCGGTAGCGGGAGGGCCGGGGCAAATGAGCAGTTCTTC.

V usage is TRBV6-1 and J usage is TRBJ2-1; D not resolved. The CDR3 totals 12 residues. Trimming took off 9 bases at V and 5 bases at J, with 11 bases between the two ends. Germline-derived CDR1 and CDR2 are MNHNS and SASEGT. CDR3 protein: CASLQANNEQFF. The CDR3, as DNA: TGTGCCAGTCTTCAGGCGAACAATGAGCAGTTCTTC.

The chain joins TRBV7-2 to TRBJ2-7; TRBD2 agrees at 11 bases. J gave up 6 bases and V 3 bases, and 4 bases lay outside the gene matches. The CDR3 has 14 residues. Per the germline V gene, CDR1 is SGHTA and CDR2 is FQGNSA. The CDR3 DNA reads TGTGCCAGCAGCTTCGGCCTAGCGGGAGGCGAGCAGTACTTC. Its translation is CASSFGLAGGEQYF.

This chain joins TRBV7-6 and TRBJ2-1; D is unresolved. Germline assignment: CDR1 SGHVS and CDR2 FNYEAQ. CDR3 length: 15 residues. V was trimmed by 1 base and J by 6 bases, leaving 13 bases between them. For the CDR3, the DNA is TGTGCCAGCAGCTTAGTATCAGGACGCTTCAATGAGCAGTTCTTC. This gives the protein CASSLVSGRFNEQFF.

This clone was picked up one time. The chain combines TRBV19 with TRBJ1-1, with no clear D. Germline-derived CDR1 and CDR2 are LNHDA and SQIVND (reference sequence). The CDR3 sequence is 14 residues long. V shed 2 bases and J shed 6 bases, with 13 bases lying between them. Here the CDR3 DNA reads TGTGCCAGTAGTATAAAAGGGTTTTCGGCTGAAGCTTTCTTT. Translated: CASSIKGFSAEAFF. The complete variable domain, with remaining parts taken from reference TRBV19 and TRBJ1-1, reads DGGITQSPKYLFRKEGQNVTLSCEQNLNHDAMYWYRQDPGQGLRLIYYSQIVNDFQKGDIAEGYSVSREKKESFPLTVTSAQKNPTAFYLCASSIKGFSAEAFFGQGTRLTVV.